These 15 T cell receptor beta chains originate from one sample sequenced in a study of cytomegalovirus exposure and HLA in healthy donors (dated 2017 in TCRdb). The library was produced with the immunoSEQ multiplex PCR assay. For the multiplex PCR, a mixture combining 60 forward primers for TCR Vbeta segments and 13 reverse primers for TCR Jbeta segments was used. Not all clones reach the TCRdb copy of this immuneACCESS table, which keeps in-frame sequences only. Checked studies attribute under half of the gap to unresolved V genes and leave the rest unexplained. The sample yields about 32,000 clones; more than 65% were counted once. The ten largest clones represent about 3.5% of the sample. The material sequenced was PBMCs. The receptor source for this set is a woman under 30 in good health and CMV-seronegative.

The rearrangement joins TRBV4-1 to TRBJ2-7; 9 bases are shared with TRBD1. V was clipped by 3 bases and J by 4 bases; unmatched bases: 10. CDR3 length: 16 residues. Germline loops: CDR1 MGHRA, CDR2 YSYEKL. CDR3 region: CASSQGWTGDFYEQYF. The CDR3 nucleotides read TGCGCCAGCAGCCAGGGTTGGACAGGGGATTTTTACGAGCAGTACTTC.

The CDR3, as DNA: TGTGCCAGCAGCTTAGACCCCAGTTCCTACGAGCAGTACTTC. Translated, it gives CASSLDPSSYEQYF. This chain links TRBV7-9 with TRBJ2-7; no clear D. The CDR3 covers 14 residues. The ends were cut back, 1 base at V and 1 base at J, with 8 bases in the middle. Germline V gives CDR1 SEHNR, CDR2 FQNEAQ (reference sequence).

J is TRBJ1-2 and V is TRBV19; D is uncertain. Trimming removed 6 bases at V and 0 bases at J, with 14 bases between. CDR3 size: 15 residues. CDR1 and CDR2 (germline): LNHDA, SQIVND (reference sequence). In DNA form, the CDR3 reads TGTGCCAGTAGCCCCCTGGGCAACCCTAACTATGGCTACACCTTC. This gives the protein CASSPLGNPNYGYTF.

This chain uses TRBV6-5 with TRBJ2-7; possible D gene TRBD2, 6 bases. Germline values: CDR1 MNHEY, CDR2 SVGAGI. The CDR3 spans 15 residues. With 7 bases removed from V and 5 bases from J, the gap between germline ends came to 21 bases. CDR3 region: CASTEGLGGMDEQYF. The DNA for the CDR3 is TGTGCCAGCACCGAGGGTCTTGGAGGGATGGACGAGCAGTACTTC.

This chain links TRBV18 with TRBJ1-4; TRBD1 agrees at 12 bases. Germline V gene data show CDR1 as KGHSH and CDR2 as LQKENI. The V segment lost 2 bases and the J segment 6 bases; nucleotides outside the gene matches: 1. The CDR3 extends over 15 amino acids. DNA of the CDR3: TGTGCCAGCTCACCAGGGACAGGGGGCGATGAAAAACTGTTTTTT. Protein sequence: CASSPGTGGDEKLFF.

The chain is built from TRBV9 and TRBJ1-1; TRBD1 matches 7 bases. The CDR3 has 14 residues. Germline assignment: CDR1 SGDLS and CDR2 YYNGEE. Trimming cost V 1 base and J 4 bases; bases outside gene matches: 4. CDR3 in DNA: TGTGCCAGCAGCGTAAGAGGGGACAGCACTGAAGCTTTCTTT. Encoded protein: CASSVRGDSTEAFF.

The chain uses TRBV11-2 and TRBJ2-7, with 7 positions matching TRBD1. Germline-derived CDR1 and CDR2 are SGHAT and FQNNGV. V was pared by 1 base and J by 6 bases, with 9 bases of the junction left unmatched. The CDR3 covers 15 residues. The CDR3 region is CASSLVWDSPSEQYF. As DNA, the CDR3 is TGTGCCAGCAGCTTAGTTTGGGACAGCCCAAGCGAGCAGTACTTC.

The chain combines TRBV7-3 with TRBJ2-1, with no clear D. Between the trimmed V and J ends, which lost 4 bases and 5 bases, there was a span of 12 bases. In germline, CDR1 is SGHTA, CDR2 FQGTGA. The CDR3 length is 14 residues. The CDR3 sequence: CASSSPRGNNEQFF. The CDR3 bases are TGTGCCAGCAGCTCCCCTCGCGGAAACAATGAGCAGTTCTTC.

This clone was recorded once. V and J are TRBV4-1 and TRBJ1-1; D is perhaps TRBD1 (5 bases). The germline CDR1 and CDR2 sequences are MGHRA and YSYEKL. The V and J ends lost 4 bases and 8 bases respectively, with 23 bases between them. This CDR3 spans 16 amino acids. The chain's CDR3 is CASSPPNRPTAIEAFF. The DNA of the CDR3 is TGCGCCAGCAGCCCCCCCAATCGACCGACAGCGATAGAAGCTTTCTTT.

The gene calls are TRBV7-2 and TRBJ1-2; weak D call: TRBD1 (6 bases). The V and J ends lost 1 base and 5 bases respectively, with 17 bases between them. The CDR3 is 16 residues long. Germline CDR1 is SGHTA and CDR2 is FQGNSA. CDR3 DNA: TGTGCCAGCAGCTTAGGGCCGGGACAAGAGTTTTATGGCTACACCTTC. Translated, it gives CASSLGPGQEFYGYTF.

This clone was recorded a few times. The rearrangement links TRBV11-3 to TRBJ1-3; D unresolved. The CDR3 runs 14 residues. The V gene's germline CDR1 is SGHNT and CDR2 YENEEA. Between the trimmed V and J ends, which lost 6 bases and 2 bases, there was a span of 11 bases. CDR3 DNA: TGTGCCAGCAGTTTCGACGGAGCTGGAAACACCATATATTTT. Protein sequence: CASSFDGAGNTIYF.

The chain links TRBV25-1 to TRBJ2-3; 10 bases map to TRBD2. This CDR3 is 15 amino acids long. Germline trimming cut 6 bases from V and 4 bases from J; bases unmatched to any gene: 7. Germline CDR1 and CDR2: MGHDK and SYGVNS. The CDR3 nucleotides read TGTGCCAGCAGGGCTAGCGGGGGTTTGTCAGATACGCAGTATTTT. Translated, it gives CASRASGGLSDTQYF.

In regard to this clone: The junction and the germline gene differ at one end; a read error may be behind it. The chain links TRBV7-9 to TRBJ2-7; 11 nucleotides match TRBD2. Germline V gives CDR1 SEHNR, CDR2 FQNEAQ (reference sequence). The CDR3 is made up of 12 amino acids. The CDR3 is CSSSLAGGDEYF. For the CDR3, the DNA is TGTTCCAGCAGCTTAGCGGGGGGGGACGAGTACTTC.

The chain uses TRBV4-2 and TRBJ2-7; the match to TRBD1 covers 9 bases. V was pared by 0 bases and J by 3 bases, with 6 bases of the junction left unmatched. The CDR3 has 16 amino acids. CDR1 is LGHNA and CDR2 is YNFKEQ in the germline V gene. For the CDR3, the DNA is TGTGCCAGCAGCCAAGATCAAGGGACAGGGATCTACGAGCAGTACTTC. This encodes CASSQDQGTGIYEQYF.

The chain combines TRBV27 with TRBJ2-1; 9 positions agree with TRBD1. V was pared by 3 bases and J by 6 bases, with 6 bases of the junction left unmatched. This CDR3 has 15 amino acids. Germline-derived CDR1 and CDR2 are MNHEY and SMNVEV (reference sequence). In DNA form, the CDR3 reads TGTGCCAGCAGTTTTCTCCGGGACAGGGTCAATGAGCAGTTCTTC. Translated, it gives CASSFLRDRVNEQFF.